This T cell receptor (beta chain) was documented in a study of molecular identifiers for immune sequencing clone quantification. Broader study findings: Clone sizes could be underestimated for highly expanded clones when identical TCR molecules share a barcode. In CMV-specific effectors, clones above 20 copies held over 99% of molecules; naive, under 1%.

A CD8+CD4-CCR7+CD45RA+ phenotype served as the sorting definition for naive CD8 T cells. Previously reported methods and listed TCR primers produced the bulk TCR libraries. TCRdb redid the calling of the PCR reads with MiXCR, one entry per CDR3 protein. The table includes 460,000 or so distinct CDR3 sequences, around 25% detected once. Trimming took off 0 bases at V and 4 bases at J, with 18 bases between the two ends. CDR3 length: 17 amino acids. Germline-derived CDR1 and CDR2 are SGDLS and YYNGEE. As regards this clonotype: As yet, its antigen is unknown.

The sequence derives from a human donor in good health. Some libraries in this study had Jurkat cell RNA spiked in. Input material: naive CD8+ T cells from blood, with Jurkat cell RNA spiked in. The subset is: FACS-sorted CD8+CD4-CCR7+CD45RA+ naive T cells. The chain recombines TRBV9 with TRBJ2-3; maybe TRBD2 (6 bases). CDR3 in amino acids: CASSVALATGASDTQYF. In nucleotides, the CDR3 is TGTGCCAGCAGCGTAGCCCTAGCGACCGGTGCGTCAGATACGCAGTATTTT.